This TCR beta chain was sequenced for a study of cytomegalovirus exposure and HLA in healthy donors. General study points: Researchers left out some V segments, among them TRBV6-2 and TRBV6-3, as indistinguishable. Sequence variants that were highly shared formed a cluster that was likely a sequencing artifact.

CDR3 length: 13 residues. Germline loops: CDR1 MNHEY, CDR2 SMNVEV (reference sequence). The V end lost 6 bases, the J end lost 4 bases, and 10 bases lay between the germline ends. This clone was detected once. Its antigen remains unknown. Researchers ran the PCR with 60 Vbeta and 13 Jbeta primers. Sequencing was performed with immunoSEQ multiplex PCR; in TCRdb, only in-frame clones are kept and a portion is missing. The data contain approximately 120,000 clones, over 70% of them singletons. Sequencing was done on a sample of PBMCs. The chain carries TRBV27 and TRBJ2-1; perhaps TRBD2 as D (5 bases). This clonotype was sampled from a man aged 18 to 35 in good health and CMV-seropositive. The CDR3 sequence: CASRTAGYNEQFF. In nucleotides, the CDR3 is TGTGCCAGCAGAACTGCGGGTTACAATGAGCAGTTCTTC.